One and the same sample provided the 14 T cell receptor beta chains below, sequenced in a study of regulatory T cells in long-lasting Graves disease. Time point meaning: newly diagnosed GD, antithyroid drugs for less than 3 months. RNA extracted from PBMCs served as the sequencing template. Assembly of TCR beta libraries relied on iRepertoire HTBI primers together with Arm-PCR of CDR3 regions. MiXCR was run by TCRdb on the multiplex PCR reads, yielding one entry per CDR3 protein. The sample yields roughly 610,000 distinct CDR3 sequences, roughly 15% seen once. This sample was shared with a second study, whose subject was T cells in Graves' hyperthyroidism and ophthalmopathy.

The sequences come from peripheral blood mononuclear cells (PBMCs), collected at new diagnosis, from a patient treated with antithyroid drugs. These receptors were obtained from a woman in her twenties or thirties with Graves disease.

This clonotype was picked up a small number of times. The junction shows a germline mismatch at one end, possibly a read error. The CDR3 loop is CASSLVLKQVDWTNTGELFF. CDR3 coding DNA: TGTGCCAGCAGCTTAGTATTGAAACAGGTAGACTGGACGAACACCGGGGAGCTGTTTTTT. V usage is TRBV5-1 and J usage is TRBJ2-2, with TRBD1 as a possible D gene (5 bases). CDR3 length: 20 amino acids. Germline CDR1 SGHRS, CDR2 YFSETQ.

This clonotype was picked up a small number of times. V usage is TRBV20-1 and J usage is TRBJ2-7, with TRBD2 as a possible D gene (5 bases). Trimming removed 5 bases from V and 5 bases from J, with 13 bases in between. The CDR3 extends over 12 amino acids. Germline V gene data show CDR1 as DFQATT and CDR2 as SNEGSKA (reference sequence). The CDR3 nucleotides are TGCAGTGCTCAGGACTGGTTGAACGAGCAGTACTTC. Translating it yields CSAQDWLNEQYF.

This chain joins TRBV12-3 or TRBV12-4 and TRBJ2-3; 9 bases align to TRBD2. Trimming removed 6 bases from V and 0 bases from J; junction bases left unmatched: 13. CDR3 length: 18 amino acids. The CDR3 spells CASRDPLAGTTSTDTQYF. The CDR3 DNA is TGTGCCAGCAGGGACCCGCTAGCGGGAACCACTAGCACAGATACGCAGTATTTT.

This clonotype has a count of ten or more. V gene TRBV6-1 combines with J gene TRBJ1-2; D remains unclear. V lost 10 bases to trimming and J lost 7 bases, with 19 bases between them. The V gene's germline CDR1 is MNHNS and CDR2 SASEGT. The CDR3 totals 13 residues. This CDR3 reads CATKAQSIFGYTF. CDR3 sequence (DNA): TGTGCCACCAAGGCCCAGTCCATTTTTGGCTACACCTTC.

The J gene is TRBJ1-2, the V gene TRBV14; 8 nucleotides match TRBD1. This CDR3 has 17 amino acids. Germline V CDR1 and CDR2: SGHDN, FVKESK. The V gene end was trimmed by 1 base and the J gene end by 8 bases; junction bases not matched to a gene: 15. CDR3 in DNA: TGTGCCAGCAGCCAAGGAGGGACAGGCGTCCCTATTAGCGGCTACACCTTC. Amino acid sequence: CASSQGGTGVPISGYTF.

This clonotype came up many times. The rearrangement joins TRBV20-1 to TRBJ2-1, with 10 bases fitting TRBD2. Germline V gene lookup returns CDR1 DFQATT and CDR2 SNEGSKA (reference sequence). V gave up 5 bases and J gave up 8 bases; unmatched junction bases: 9. CDR3 length equals 14 residues. This CDR3 is CSASSGRVRDEQFF. The CDR3 region has the DNA TGCAGTGCTTCGAGCGGGAGGGTTCGGGATGAGCAGTTCTTC.

This clonotype showed up many times. The chain has TRBV6-1 and TRBJ1-2, with D tentatively TRBD1 (5 bases). The CDR3 covers 13 residues. V lost 6 bases, J lost 5 bases, and 13 bases lay in between. Germline V lookup: CDR1 MNHNS, CDR2 SASEGT. The CDR3 loop reads CASRTQDIYGYTF. In DNA form, the CDR3 reads TGTGCCAGCAGAACACAGGATATATATGGCTACACCTTC.

This clonotype was counted many times. The DNA for the CDR3 is TGCGCCAGCAGTGAATTCGAGGGGGTAACCTACGAGCAGTACTTC. It codes for CASSEFEGVTYEQYF. The chain employs TRBV10-1 and TRBJ2-7; perhaps TRBD1 as D (6 bases). The V end lost 3 bases, the J end lost 2 bases, and 14 bases lay between the germline ends. The germline CDR1 and CDR2 sequences are WNHNN and SYGVQD (reference sequence). The CDR3 is 15 amino acids.

The sample holds many counts of this clonotype. The V gene is TRBV12-3 or TRBV12-4, the J gene TRBJ1-2; no firm D call. The CDR3 is made up of 13 amino acids. V was trimmed by 4 bases and J by 4 bases, leaving 10 bases between them. CDR3 nucleotide sequence: TGTGCCAGCAGTTCGAGTCTGTTCTATGGCTACACCTTC. Protein sequence: CASSSSLFYGYTF.

This clonotype was counted many times. As DNA, the CDR3 is TGTGCCAGCAGCCCAGGGTTCGGGACAGGGATAAACGAGCAGTACTTC. Translated: CASSPGFGTGINEQYF. The genes are TRBV11-3 and TRBJ2-7, with 9 bases identical to TRBD1. Trimming removed 5 bases from V and 5 bases from J; junction bases left unmatched: 13. CDR1 is SGHNT and CDR2 is YENEEA in the germline V gene. The CDR3 consists of 16 residues.

This clonotype was counted a few times. The chain is built from TRBV19 and TRBJ2-1; D perhaps matches TRBD1 (7 bases). The CDR3 sequence is 15 residues long. CDR1 is LNHDA and CDR2 is SQIVND in the germline V gene (reference sequence). Trimming left V 6 bases short and J 14 bases short, with 26 bases between. CDR3 residues: CASSGRGTETFTEFF. In nucleotides, the CDR3 is TGTGCCAGTAGCGGCCGGGGGACAGAAACGTTTACGGAGTTCTTC.

The chain combines TRBV18 with TRBJ2-1; the match to TRBD2 covers 9 bases. CDR3 size: 15 residues. Germline V gives CDR1 KGHSH, CDR2 LQKENI. Trimming removed 5 bases from V and 6 bases from J; junction bases left unmatched: 8. CDR3 in amino acids: CASSRELAGANEQFF. The CDR3 DNA follows: TGTGCCAGCTCAAGGGAATTAGCGGGGGCCAATGAGCAGTTCTTC.

This clonotype was seen a handful of times. This chain joins TRBV2 and TRBJ2-1; 14 bases match TRBD2. The CDR3 runs 19 residues. Germline loops: CDR1 SNHLY, CDR2 FYNNEI. The J segment lost 3 bases and the V segment lost 6 bases, leaving 13 bases of the junction unmatched. The CDR3 is CASSWLTSGRDLGYNEQFF. In nucleotides, the CDR3 is TGTGCCAGCAGCTGGCTGACTAGCGGGAGGGATCTGGGCTACAATGAGCAGTTCTTC.

The chain links TRBV20-1 to TRBJ2-1, with D unclear. Germline V gene lookup returns CDR1 DFQATT and CDR2 SNEGSKA (reference sequence). The CDR3 has 12 residues. Trimming removed 3 bases at V and 6 bases at J, with 9 bases between. This chain's CDR3 is CSASGPSNEQFF. CDR3 nucleotide sequence: TGCAGTGCTAGCGGGCCTAGCAATGAGCAGTTCTTC.